The 20 T cell receptor beta chains below all came from one sample that was sequenced in a study of shared clonotypes between healthy human individuals. Here immunoSEQ multiplex PCR was the method, and the copy in TCRdb shows in-frame clones only, minus some. In the table there are 660,000 or so clones, approximately 96% of which are singletons. As defined, naive CD8 cells were CD45RO-negative and positively selected for CCR7, with terminally differentiated effector memory CD45RA+ cells excluded. The sequencing input was naive CD8+ T cells sorted from blood. The receptors come from a woman younger than 45 in good health.

The chain carries TRBV6-5 and TRBJ2-1, with 8 positions matching TRBD1. The CDR3 spans 13 residues. Germline V CDR1 and CDR2: MNHEY, SVGAGI. Germline trimming cut 10 bases from V and 8 bases from J; bases unmatched to any gene: 10. The CDR3 nucleotides read TGTGCCAAGCAGACAGGGGATATGTATGAGCAGTTCTTC. The encoded protein is CAKQTGDMYEQFF.

This chain connects TRBV6-5 to TRBJ2-7; D remains ambiguous. Trimming removed 0 bases at V and 1 base at J, with 10 bases between. CDR1 is MNHEY and CDR2 is SVGAGI in the germline V gene. CDR3 length: 15 amino acids. The CDR3 DNA reads as TGTGCCAGCAGTTACTCGAACCCTGAGTCCTACGAGCAGTACTTC. It is translated as CASSYSNPESYEQYF.

Only a few counts were recorded for this clone. J is TRBJ2-5 and V is TRBV5-4, with D perhaps TRBD2 (5 bases). Looked up from germline, CDR1 is SGHNT and CDR2 is YYREEE (reference sequence). V lost 3 bases and J 5 bases, leaving 11 bases between the germline ends. The CDR3 spans 13 residues. CDR3 DNA sequence: TGTGCCAGCAGCTATGAATCGGGGGAGACCCAGTACTTC. Encoded protein: CASSYESGETQYF.

This chain uses TRBV2 with TRBJ2-1; D unresolved. The V gene's germline CDR1 is SNHLY and CDR2 FYNNEI. V lost 1 base, J lost 0 bases, and 7 bases lay in between. The CDR3 consists of 15 residues. The CDR3 DNA sequence: TGTGCCAGCAGTGAAGTTGGTAACTCCTACAATGAGCAGTTCTTC. It specifies CASSEVGNSYNEQFF.

The genes are TRBV30 and TRBJ2-7, with D hard to call. The CDR3 runs 11 residues. Germline assignment: CDR1 GTSNPN and CDR2 SVGIG (reference sequence). CDR3 residues: CALIGSYEQYF. In DNA, the CDR3 is TGTGCGTTGATTGGATCCTACGAGCAGTACTTC.

CDR3 sequence reads: CASSSQWRAGNTIYF. The CDR3 DNA sequence: TGTGCCAGCAGTTCCCAGTGGAGGGCCGGAAACACCATATATTTT. The chain is built from TRBV28 and TRBJ1-3; D call uncertain. The V end was cut by 4 bases, the J end by 4 bases, with 14 bases between. The germline V gene has CDR1 MDHEN and CDR2 SYDVKM. The CDR3 is 15 residues long.

The rearrangement uses TRBV28 and TRBJ2-2; weak D call: TRBD1 (5 bases). The CDR3 sequence is 19 residues long. Trimming took off 5 bases at V and 2 bases at J, with 24 bases between the two ends. CDR1 and CDR2 (germline): MDHEN, SYDVKM. This CDR3 reads CASSLSLGMGLVNTGELFF. In nucleotides, the CDR3 is TGTGCCAGCAGTCTTTCGCTGGGGATGGGGCTAGTAAACACCGGGGAGCTGTTTTTT. The whole variable domain, remainder taken from reference TRBV28 and TRBJ2-2, is DVKVTQSSRYLVKRTGEKVFLECVQDMDHENMFWYRQDPGLGLRLIYFSYDVKMKEKGDIPEGYSVSREKKERFSLILESASTNQTSMYLCASSLSLGMGLVNTGELFFGEGSRLTVL.

This chain uses TRBV7-9 with TRBJ2-3; no clear D gene. The V gene's germline CDR1 is SEHNR and CDR2 FQNEAQ (reference sequence). V was cut by 5 bases and J by 0 bases, with 12 bases left in between. The CDR3 consists of 15 residues. The CDR3 is CASSPTDGSTDTQYF. DNA of the CDR3: TGTGCCAGCAGCCCTACGGATGGGAGCACAGATACGCAGTATTTT.

This chain joins TRBV5-4 and TRBJ2-7; TRBD2 might be the D (6 bases). V lost 4 bases and J 6 bases, leaving 11 bases between the germline ends. The CDR3 consists of 12 residues. Per germline, CDR1 SGHNT and CDR2 YYREEE (reference sequence). The CDR3 DNA reads as TGTGCCAGCAGCAGCGGGTCCAGCGAGCAGTACTTC. Its protein product is CASSSGSSEQYF.

This chain links TRBV27 with TRBJ2-3, with D perhaps matching TRBD1 or TRBD2 (6 bases each). The V and J ends lost 0 bases and 5 bases respectively, with 15 bases between them. The CDR3 is 16 residues long. Germline CDR1 MNHEY, CDR2 SMNVEV (reference sequence). The CDR3 DNA sequence: TGTGCCAGCAGTTTATCGATCCGGGGGCGGTTAGATACGCAGTATTTT. Its translation: CASSLSIRGRLDTQYF.

The chain is built from TRBV5-6 and TRBJ1-1, with D tentatively TRBD1 (5 bases). The CDR3 is 15 residues long. Germline values: CDR1 SGHDT, CDR2 YYEEEE. The V end lost 3 bases, the J end lost 1 base, and 13 bases lay between the germline ends. The chain's CDR3 is CASSSPTERNTEAFF. The CDR3 region has the DNA TGTGCCAGCAGCTCGCCGACAGAAAGGAACACTGAAGCTTTCTTT.

The rearrangement joins TRBV4-1 to TRBJ2-1, with 10 bases matching TRBD1. V shed 3 bases and J 10 bases; nucleotides not matched to a gene: 15. The CDR3 covers 17 residues. From germline, CDR1 is MGHRA and CDR2 YSYEKL. The CDR3 nucleotides are TGCGCCAGCAGCCAGAACACCGGGACAGGGGCTGCAGGGGAGCAGTTCTTC. This translates into CASSQNTGTGAAGEQFF.

With respect to this clone: Other DNA sequences from this sample encode an identical CDR3 as well. The rearrangement uses TRBV27 and TRBJ2-7, with 15 bases aligning to TRBD2. V was pared by 6 bases and J by 5 bases, with 5 bases of the junction left unmatched. Germline V gives CDR1 MNHEY, CDR2 SMNVEV (reference sequence). CDR3 length equals 15 residues. The CDR3 here is CASSSGTSGRNEQYF. In nucleotides, the CDR3 is TGTGCCAGCAGCTCAGGGACTAGCGGGAGGAACGAGCAGTACTTC.

The CDR3: CASRSKLANYGYTF. CDR3 sequence (DNA): TGTGCCAGCAGATCAAAATTAGCTAACTATGGCTACACCTTC. The rearrangement links TRBV6-1 to TRBJ1-2; D remains unclear. Germline V gives CDR1 MNHNS, CDR2 SASEGT. The CDR3 loop spans 14 amino acids. V was shortened by 6 bases and J by 0 bases, with 11 bases between the two germline ends.

With regard to this clone: The junction and the germline gene differ at one end; a read error may be behind it. The chain combines TRBV28 with TRBJ1-5; a possible D gene is TRBD1 (6 bases). From germline, CDR1 is MDHEN and CDR2 SYDVKM. CDR3 size: 18 residues. The CDR3 DNA is TGTACCAGCAGTTCCGACTATCTGGACAGTCGACGGGATCAGCCCCAGCATTTT. Protein product: CTSSSDYLDSRRDQPQHF.

The CDR3 is CASSVDRSSFTDTQYF. DNA of the CDR3: TGTGCCAGCAGCGTAGACCGCTCTTCTTTCACAGATACGCAGTATTTT. The V and J genes are TRBV9 and TRBJ2-3; D call uncertain. CDR1 SGDLS and CDR2 YYNGEE come from the germline V gene. The CDR3 runs 16 residues. V shed 0 bases and J shed 2 bases, with 13 bases lying between them.

The CDR3 here is CASSQGRSGTDTQYF. The DNA for the CDR3 is TGCGCCAGCAGCCAAGGGCGTTCCGGCACAGATACGCAGTATTTT. This rearrangement joins TRBV4-1 to TRBJ2-3, with D unclear. V was shortened by 1 base and J by 1 base, with 9 bases between the two germline ends. Germline values: CDR1 MGHRA, CDR2 YSYEKL. This CDR3 spans 15 amino acids.

The chain employs TRBV7-9 and TRBJ2-7; TRBD2 aligns across 8 bases. Germline V gene sequence: CDR1 SEHNR, CDR2 FQNEAQ (reference sequence). This CDR3 is 17 amino acids long. The trim removed 5 bases at V and 3 bases at J, leaving 15 bases unmatched. CDR3 DNA: TGTGCCAGCAGCCCCTCCCCGGGAGCGGGAGATCGCTACGAGCAGTACTTC. It specifies CASSPSPGAGDRYEQYF.

The rearrangement uses TRBV6-5 and TRBJ2-2, with D perhaps matching TRBD1 or TRBD2 (5 bases each). This CDR3 spans 14 amino acids. V dropped 5 bases and J dropped 3 bases, with 10 bases sitting between them. The germline V gene has CDR1 MNHEY and CDR2 SVGAGI. CDR3 nucleotides: TGTGCCAGCAGTATGGGGACCTACACCGGGGAGCTGTTTTTT. Residues: CASSMGTYTGELFF.

This chain joins TRBV19 and TRBJ2-7; TRBD2 matches at 10 bases. Germline V gene data show CDR1 as LNHDA and CDR2 as SQIVND (reference sequence). V shed 0 bases and J 3 bases; nucleotides not matched to a gene: 5. There are 16 residues in the CDR3. Written as DNA, the CDR3 is TGTGCCAGTAGTATAGATCTGCCTAGCGGGAGCTACGAGCAGTACTTC. Translated, it gives CASSIDLPSGSYEQYF.